The 31 T cell receptor beta chains given below trace back to one sample, sequenced in a study of T cells in women clearing cervical HPV infection. Sequencing used immunoSEQ multiplex PCR; TCRdb keeps in-frame clones, though not all of them. The sample's table shows about 31,000 clones. The sequenced sample was blood buffy coat. The source is a woman between 18 and 75 years old with a cervical HPV16 infection that either progressed to CIN3+ or cleared (not recorded which).

In the case of this clone: Read sequence stops 3 residues before the CDR3 end, and the germline J gene provides the missing end. V gene TRBV6-2 or TRBV6-3 combines with J gene TRBJ1-4; 8 bases align to TRBD1. The CDR3 is 17 residues long. Germline V gene sequence: CDR1 MNHEY, CDR2 SVGEGT. CDR3: CASRWTGKGFWNSPLFF. CDR3 bases read: TGTGCCAGCAGATGGACAGGGAAGGGGTTTTGGAATTCACCA.

Worth noting for this clone: The read terminates 3 residues before the CDR3 end, so the remaining end is supplied by the germline J gene. The identical CDR3 is also encoded by other nucleotide sequences in the sample. This chain links TRBV5-1 with TRBJ2-7, with D tentatively TRBD1 (5 bases). CDR3 length: 12 residues. Germline CDR1 reads SGHRS; CDR2 reads YFSETQ. With 4 bases removed from V and 3 bases from J, the gap between germline ends came to 8 bases. The CDR3 sequence is CASSSQGYEQYF. The part of the CDR3 DNA that was read is TGCGCCAGCAGCAGCCAGGGCTACGAG.

In the case of this clone: The CDR3 end is not reached by the read, which stops 3 residues before it; the germline J gene fills it in. V and J are TRBV2 and TRBJ2-7; a weak D match, TRBD2 (6 bases). V lost 8 bases and J 3 bases, leaving 17 bases between the germline ends. This CDR3 comprises 14 residues. The germline V gene encodes CDR1 SNHLY and CDR2 FYNNEI. The CDR3 sequence is CASAPTWTIYEQYF. The sequenced part of the CDR3 DNA is TGTGCCAGCGCCCCGACGTGGACTATCTACGAG.

About this clone: The read ends 3 residues early relative to the CDR3; the germline J gene fills the gap. The genes are TRBV12-3 or TRBV12-4 and TRBJ2-3; TRBD2 is a possible D gene (5 bases). V was cut by 5 bases and J by 0 bases, with 12 bases left in between. The CDR3 is 15 residues long. Incomplete CDR3 DNA: TGTGCCAGCAGTACCTGGACTTCTAGCACAGATACG. Translating it yields CASSTWTSSTDT. The full CDR3 sequence reads CASSTWTSSTDTQYF.

Concerning this clone itself: The CDR3 end is not reached by the read, which stops 3 residues before it; the germline J gene fills it in. This sequence joins TRBV5-5 and TRBJ1-2, with 7 bases that match TRBD1. V was clipped by 4 bases and J by 5 bases; unmatched bases: 8. The CDR3 is made up of 14 amino acids. CDR1 SGHKS and CDR2 YYEKEE come from the germline V gene (reference sequence). The sequenced CDR3 bases are TGTGCCAGCAGCCTCAGCGACAGGGCATATGGC. Encoded protein: CASSLSDRAYG. The CDR3 as a whole reads CASSLSDRAYGYTF.

In regard to this clone: The sequence runs out 3 residues before the end of the CDR3; the remainder is reconstructed from the germline J gene. The chain employs TRBV28 and TRBJ2-7; 10 bases match TRBD2. CDR3 size: 16 residues. Germline V gene data show CDR1 as MDHEN and CDR2 as SYDVKM. V was clipped by 4 bases and J by 5 bases; unmatched bases: 11. CDR3 bases read: TGTGCCAGCAGTTCATCTAGCGGGGGCTGGACGGACGAG. Encoded protein: CASSSSSGGWTDE. The entire CDR3 is CASSSSSGGWTDEQYF.

With regard to this clone: The read ends 3 residues before the CDR3 terminus; that terminus is restored from the germline J gene. The V and J genes are TRBV19 and TRBJ1-2; possible D gene TRBD1, 6 bases. The CDR3 is 15 amino acids. Germline assignment: CDR1 LNHDA and CDR2 SQIVND (reference sequence). The DNA read from the CDR3 is TGTGCCAGTATAAGTAACAGGGACGGCACAGATACC. This encodes CASISNRDGTDT. The entire CDR3 reads CASISNRDGTDTYTF.

On this clone itself: Read coverage stops 3 residues before the CDR3 terminus; the germline J gene supplies the remainder. V and J are TRBV19 and TRBJ1-5; weak D call: TRBD1 (5 bases). In germline, CDR1 is LNHDA, CDR2 SQIVND (reference sequence). CDR3 length: 15 residues. Deletions cut 1 base from V and 0 bases from J, with 7 bases between. This CDR3 reads CASSIVDSSNQPQHF. The sequenced CDR3 bases are TGTGCCAGTAGTATAGTCGACAGTAGCAATCAGCCC.

As regards this clone: The missing CDR3 end, 3 residues past where the read stops, is filled in from the germline J gene. The gene calls are TRBV18 and TRBJ2-2; weak D call: TRBD1 (5 bases). The CDR3 sequence is 18 residues long. Germline CDR1 KGHSH, CDR2 LQKENI. CDR3 amino acids: CASSPRRDVGVTNEKLFF. The CDR3 DNA, read in part, is TGTGCCAGCTCACCGCGAAGAGACGTAGGGGTAACTAATGAAAAG.

Details on this clone: The read ends 3 residues shy of where the CDR3 ends; the end is completed using the germline J gene. This rearrangement joins TRBV7-7 to TRBJ2-1; D may be TRBD2 (5 bases). V dropped 5 bases and J dropped 9 bases, with 14 bases sitting between them. The CDR3 contains 13 residues. Germline-derived CDR1 and CDR2 are SSHAT and FNYEAQ (reference sequence). The chain's CDR3 is CASSQTGGGEQFF. The part of the CDR3 DNA that was read is TGTGCCAGCAGCCAGACGGGTGGAGGTGAG.

This clone is labeled medium-sized based on frequency. Read data end 3 residues before the CDR3 end; the end is taken from the germline J gene. The gene calls are TRBV12-3 or TRBV12-4 and TRBJ2-3; no reliable D call. V was shortened by 5 bases and J by 0 bases, with 9 bases between the two germline ends. The CDR3 totals 14 residues. The DNA read from the CDR3 is TGTGCCAGCAGTCATCAGTCTAGCACAGATACG. Protein product: CASSHQSSTDT. The CDR3 as a whole reads CASSHQSSTDTQYF.

Concerning this clone itself: At one of its ends the junction is not consistent with the germline gene, which may arise from a read error. The sequenced fragment ends 3 residues before the CDR3 boundary, so the rest is inferred from the germline J gene. This chain joins TRBV4-2 and TRBJ2-4, with D possibly being TRBD2 (6 bases). The CDR3 is 15 amino acids. Germline CDR1 LGHNA, CDR2 YNFKEQ. The CDR3: CASSQGGGAGYIQYF. The covered CDR3 bases are TGCGCCAGCAGCCAAGGAGGCGGGGCAGGGTACATT.

Remarks on this clone: The CDR3 extends 3 residues past the end of the read, so its final part is completed from the germline J gene. This specimen includes other DNA sequences encoding the same CDR3. This sequence joins TRBV7-9 and TRBJ2-7, with D possibly being TRBD2 (6 bases). The length of the CDR3 is 12 residues. V was clipped by 5 bases and J by 4 bases, with 9 bases between them. Germline CDR1 reads SEHNR; CDR2 reads FQNEAQ (reference sequence). The sequenced part of the CDR3 DNA is TGTGCCAGCAGCAAACGGGGGTACGAG. Translating gives CASSKRGYE. The full CDR3 sequence reads CASSKRGYEQYF.

For this clone: Coverage ceases 3 residues before the CDR3 finishes, and the germline J gene fills in the end. The sample holds other DNA sequences that translate to the same CDR3. The chain recombines TRBV5-6 with TRBJ2-7; D gene unclear. Germline values: CDR1 SGHDT, CDR2 YYEEEE. Trimming took off 2 bases at V and 3 bases at J, with 3 bases between the two ends. The CDR3 loop spans 11 amino acids. CDR3 sequence reads: CASSLYYEQYF. The CDR3 bases that were read are TGTGCCAGCAGCTTATACTACGAG.

A note on this clone: The read halts 3 residues ahead of the CDR3 end, with the missing end drawn from the germline J gene. The chain recombines TRBV19 with TRBJ1-5; the D is unclear. CDR3 length: 13 amino acids. Looked up from germline, CDR1 is LNHDA and CDR2 is SQIVND (reference sequence). V lost 3 bases, J lost 4 bases, and 7 bases lay in between. Partial CDR3 DNA: TGTGCCAGTAGTATGATAGGGAATCAGCCC. Encoded protein: CASSMIGNQP. The full CDR3 sequence reads CASSMIGNQPQHF.

Points on this clone: The read halts 3 residues ahead of the CDR3 end, with the missing end drawn from the germline J gene. This chain uses TRBV29-1 with TRBJ1-5; tentatively, D is TRBD1 (5 bases). Germline values: CDR1 SQVTM, CDR2 ANQGSEA. V shed 4 bases and J shed 5 bases, with 12 bases lying between them. The CDR3 is made up of 13 amino acids. The part of the CDR3 DNA that was read is TGCAGCGTTGGGGGGGGAAGGGATCAGCCC. Protein product: CSVGGGRDQP. The complete CDR3 protein is CSVGGGRDQPQHF. The entire variable domain, with the rest obtained from reference TRBV29-1 and TRBJ1-5, is as follows: SAVISQKPSRDICQRGTSLTIQCQVDSQVTMMFWYRQQPGQSLTLIATANQGSEATYESGFVIDKFPISRPNLTFSTLTVSNMSPEDSSIYLCSVGGGRDQPQHFGDGTRLSIL.

For this clone: Read data end 3 residues before the CDR3 end; the end is taken from the germline J gene. The chain links TRBV30 to TRBJ2-7; 9 nucleotides align to TRBD1. V was clipped by 6 bases and J by 4 bases; unmatched bases: 7. Germline V gives CDR1 GTSNPN, CDR2 SVGIG (reference sequence). This CDR3 comprises 13 residues. CDR3 loop: CACTRDRVYEQYF. CDR3 DNA (partial): TGTGCCTGCACACGGGACAGGGTATACGAG.

Points on this clone: The read ends 3 residues shy of where the CDR3 ends; the end is completed using the germline J gene. The gene calls are TRBV6-2 or TRBV6-3 and TRBJ2-1; 13 bases line up with TRBD2. The CDR3 contains 14 residues. The germline gives CDR1 MNHEY, CDR2 SVGEGT. Trimming took 6 bases from V and 7 from J; bases not matched to a gene: 3. The sequenced part of the CDR3 DNA is TGTGCCAGCAGATGGACTAGCGGGAGTAATGAG. Its translation: CASRWTSGSNE. The full CDR3 protein is CASRWTSGSNEQFF.

Concerning this clone: The read ends 3 residues before the CDR3 terminus; that terminus is restored from the germline J gene. This sequence joins TRBV16 and TRBJ1-1; D possibly corresponds to TRBD1 (6 bases). Germline V lookup: CDR1 KGHSY, CDR2 FQNENV. Trimming pared 1 base from V and 2 bases from J, leaving 17 bases between. This CDR3 is built from 17 residues. The chain's CDR3 is CASSQFFRGATNTEAFF. Partial CDR3 DNA: TGTGCCAGCAGCCAATTTTTCAGGGGTGCTACCAACACTGAA.

Worth noting for this clone: From the germline J gene comes the end of the CDR3, since the read stops 3 residues before it. The rearrangement uses TRBV2 and TRBJ1-2; tentatively, D is TRBD1 (5 bases). Germline CDR1 reads SNHLY; CDR2 reads FYNNEI. The CDR3 sequence is 14 residues long. Trimming stripped 6 bases from V and 1 base from J, with 12 bases between. CDR3 residues: CASREQGVNYGYTF. The part of the CDR3 DNA that was read is TGTGCCAGCAGGGAGCAGGGTGTTAACTATGGC.

Points on this clone: The read ends 3 residues early relative to the CDR3; the germline J gene fills the gap. The rearrangement uses TRBV5-1 and TRBJ1-1; D gene unclear. The CDR3 contains 14 residues. The germline gives CDR1 SGHRS, CDR2 YFSETQ. Trimming left V 2 bases short and J 5 bases short, with 13 bases between. The DNA read from the CDR3 is TGCGCCAGCAGCTTCGGCGGAGAGATTACTGAA. Encoded protein: CASSFGGEITE. The CDR3 in full is CASSFGGEITEAFF.

Regarding this clone: The DNA ends 3 residues before the CDR3 does, and the rest of the CDR3 is filled in from the germline J gene. The J gene is TRBJ2-3, the V gene TRBV11-3; 11 bases fit TRBD2. Germline V gives CDR1 SGHNT, CDR2 YENEEA. The CDR3 loop spans 15 amino acids. The ends lost 5 bases at V and 3 bases at J; junction bases unmatched: 4. The CDR3 bases that were read are TGTGCCAGCAGCGACGGGACTAGCGGTACAGATACG. As protein: CASSDGTSGTDT. The complete CDR3 protein is CASSDGTSGTDTQYF.

About this clone: The read halts 3 residues ahead of the CDR3 end, with the missing end drawn from the germline J gene. The chain uses TRBV7-2 and TRBJ2-3, with 14 bases that match TRBD2. The CDR3 totals 18 residues. The V gene's germline CDR1 is SGHTA and CDR2 FQGNSA. The CDR3 DNA, read in part, is TGTGCAAGTCGCTTAGCGCCGGGGACTAGCGGGGGAGAAGAGACG. Amino acid sequence: CASRLAPGTSGGEET. The entire CDR3 sequence reads CASRLAPGTSGGEETQYF. Variable domain in full (rest from reference TRBV7-2 and TRBJ2-3): GAGVSQSPSNKVTEKGKDVELRCDPISGHTALYWYRQSLGQGLEFLIYFQGNSAPDKSGLPSDRFSAERTGGSVSTLTIQRTQQEDSAVYLCASRLAPGTSGGEETQYFGPGTRLTVL.

Points on this clone: With the read ending 3 residues before the CDR3 end, the germline J gene is used to fill in that end. This rearrangement joins TRBV4-2 to TRBJ2-2, with 13 bases identical to TRBD2. With V trimmed by 2 bases and J by 3 bases, 0 bases remained unmatched. This CDR3 contains 16 residues. Per germline, CDR1 LGHNA and CDR2 YNFKEQ. The CDR3 is CASSQTSGGDTGELFF. CDR3 bases read: TGTGCCAGCAGCCAAACTAGCGGGGGGGACACCGGGGAG.

Comments on this clone: The read ends 3 residues before the CDR3 terminus; that terminus is restored from the germline J gene. V gene TRBV7-6 combines with J gene TRBJ2-2; maybe TRBD2 (6 bases). CDR1 is SGHVS, CDR2 FNYEAQ, per germline. The CDR3 runs to 13 residues. The CDR3 bases that were read are TGTGCCAGCAGCGTTACGCGGGGTGAAAAG. It encodes CASSVTRGEK. In full, the CDR3 is CASSVTRGEKLFF.

On this clone: The sequence runs out 3 residues before the end of the CDR3; the remainder is reconstructed from the germline J gene. This chain connects TRBV11-2 to TRBJ2-7; TRBD1 agrees at 10 bases. Germline values: CDR1 SGHAT, CDR2 FQNNGV. With 0 bases clipped from V and 6 bases from J, the junction kept 2 bases outside the gene matches. This CDR3 spans 14 amino acids. CDR3 in amino acids: CASSLDRTGGEQYF. The sequenced CDR3 bases are TGTGCCAGCAGCTTAGATCGGACAGGGGGCGAG.

About this clone itself: Sequencing ends 3 residues short of the CDR3 end; the germline J gene provides the rest. The rearrangement uses TRBV5-1 and TRBJ2-3; a possible D gene is TRBD1 (6 bases). Germline CDR1 is SGHRS and CDR2 is YFSETQ. The CDR3 loop spans 15 amino acids. CDR3 bases read: TGCGCCAGCAGACCGGGGACAATTAGCAATCAGCCG. Translation: CASRPGTISNQP. In full, the CDR3 is CASRPGTISNQPQYF. The entire variable domain, with the rest obtained from reference TRBV5-1 and TRBJ2-3, is as follows: KAGVTQTPRYLIKTRGQQVTLSCSPISGHRSVSWYQQTPGQGLQFLFEYFSETQRNKGNFPGRFSGRQFSNSRSEMNVSTLELGDSALYLCASRPGTISNQPQYFGPGTRLTVL.

Turning to this clone: The read stops 3 residues short of the end of the CDR3; the missing end is completed from the germline J gene. This chain joins TRBV2 and TRBJ1-2; a possible D gene is TRBD1 (5 bases). The CDR3 has 14 amino acids. Germline loops: CDR1 SNHLY, CDR2 FYNNEI. CDR3 DNA (partial): TGTGCCAGCAGTGAACGACTAGCGGGGGGAGAC. Its protein product is CASSERLAGGD. The CDR3 as a whole reads CASSERLAGGDYTF.

The CDR3 here is CASSFGGRETQYF. The sequenced part of the CDR3 DNA is TGTGCCAGCAGTTTCGGGGGGCGAGAGACG. The V call is TRBV6-2 or TRBV6-3, the J call TRBJ2-3; D is perhaps TRBD2 (7 bases). The CDR3 goes on 3 residues after the read ends, and that part is filled in from the germline J gene. The CDR3 length is 13 residues. Germline assignment: CDR1 MNHEY and CDR2 SVGEGT.

Worth noting for this clone: The read finishes 3 residues shy of the CDR3 end, and the germline J gene is used to complete it. The J gene is TRBJ2-1, the V gene TRBV5-1; possibly TRBD2 for D (6 bases). The CDR3 contains 14 residues. In germline, CDR1 is SGHRS, CDR2 YFSETQ. The V and J ends lost 0 bases and 5 bases respectively, with 9 bases between them. The CDR3 bases that were read are TGCGCCAGCAGCTTGGCCGGGGGAGACAATGAG. This encodes CASSLAGGDNE. The whole CDR3 sequence is CASSLAGGDNEQFF.

In regard to this clone: From the germline J gene comes the end of the CDR3, since the read stops 3 residues before it. The chain has TRBV7-9 and TRBJ1-1, with a tentative D call TRBD1 (6 bases). CDR1 is SEHNR and CDR2 is FQNEAQ in the germline V gene (reference sequence). This CDR3 has 13 amino acids. Between the trimmed V and J ends, which lost 8 bases and 0 bases, there was a span of 10 bases. The CDR3: CASRGQMNTEAFF. The CDR3 bases that were read are TGTGCCAGCCGAGGACAGATGAACACTGAA.